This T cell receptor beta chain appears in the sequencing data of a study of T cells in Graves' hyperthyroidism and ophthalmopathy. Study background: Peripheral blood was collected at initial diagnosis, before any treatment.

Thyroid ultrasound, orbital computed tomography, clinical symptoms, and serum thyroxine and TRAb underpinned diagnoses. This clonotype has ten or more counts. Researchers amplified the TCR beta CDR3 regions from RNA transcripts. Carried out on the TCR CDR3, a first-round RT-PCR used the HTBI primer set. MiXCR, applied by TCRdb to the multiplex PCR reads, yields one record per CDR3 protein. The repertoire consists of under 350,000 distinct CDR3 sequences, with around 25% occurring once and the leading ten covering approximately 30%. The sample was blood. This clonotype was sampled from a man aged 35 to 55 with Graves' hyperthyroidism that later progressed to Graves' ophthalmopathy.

In DNA form, the CDR3 reads TGTGCCAGCGTAGGGGCGAGAACGCGCACCGGGGAGCTGTTTTTT. This codes for CASVGARTRTGELFF. The V call is TRBV7-8, the J call TRBJ2-2, with D maybe TRBD1 (5 bases). This CDR3 has 15 residues. The germline CDR1 and CDR2 sequences are SGHVS and FQNEAQ. The ends were cut back, 8 bases at V and 4 bases at J, with 17 bases in the middle.